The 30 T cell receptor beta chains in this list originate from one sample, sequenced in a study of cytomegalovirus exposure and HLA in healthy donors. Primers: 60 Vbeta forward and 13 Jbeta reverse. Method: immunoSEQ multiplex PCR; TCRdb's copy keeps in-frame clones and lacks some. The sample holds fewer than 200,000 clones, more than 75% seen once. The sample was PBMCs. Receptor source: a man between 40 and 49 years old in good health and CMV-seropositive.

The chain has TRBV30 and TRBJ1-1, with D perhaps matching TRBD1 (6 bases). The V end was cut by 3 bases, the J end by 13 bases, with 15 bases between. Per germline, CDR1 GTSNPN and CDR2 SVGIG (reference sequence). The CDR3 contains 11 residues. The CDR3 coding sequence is TGTGCCTGGAGCCCAGGACAGCTCTTTTTCTTT. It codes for CAWSPGQLFFF. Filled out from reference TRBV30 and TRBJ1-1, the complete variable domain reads SQTIHQWPATLVQPVGSPLSLECTVEGTSNPNLYWYRQAAGRGLQLLFYSVGIGQISSEVPQNLSASRPQDRQFILSSKKLLLSDSGFYLCAWSPGQLFFFGQGTRLTVV.

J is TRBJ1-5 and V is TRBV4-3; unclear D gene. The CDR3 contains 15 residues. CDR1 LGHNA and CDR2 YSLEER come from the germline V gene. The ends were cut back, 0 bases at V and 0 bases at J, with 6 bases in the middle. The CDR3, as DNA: TGCGCCAGCAGCCAAGATGGCAATAGCAATCAGCCCCAGCATTTT. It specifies CASSQDGNSNQPQHF.

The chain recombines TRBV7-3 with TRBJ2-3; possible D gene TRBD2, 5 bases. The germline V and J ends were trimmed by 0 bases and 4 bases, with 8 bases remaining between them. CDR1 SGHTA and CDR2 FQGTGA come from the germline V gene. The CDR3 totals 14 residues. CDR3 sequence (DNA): TGTGCCAGCAGCTTAACGTTTAGCGCAGATACGCAGTATTTT. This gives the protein CASSLTFSADTQYF.

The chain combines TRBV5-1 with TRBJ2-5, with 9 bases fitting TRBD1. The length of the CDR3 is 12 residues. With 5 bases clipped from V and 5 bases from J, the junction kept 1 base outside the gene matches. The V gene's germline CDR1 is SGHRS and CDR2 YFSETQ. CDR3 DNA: TGCGCCAGCAGGGACAGGGGTGAGACCCAGTACTTC. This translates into CASRDRGETQYF.

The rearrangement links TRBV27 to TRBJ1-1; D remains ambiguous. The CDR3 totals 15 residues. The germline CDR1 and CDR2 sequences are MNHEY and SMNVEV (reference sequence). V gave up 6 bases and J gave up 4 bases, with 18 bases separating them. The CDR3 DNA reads TGTGCCAGCAGACACTTCGGAGGGATGGGCACTGAAGCTTTCTTT. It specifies CASRHFGGMGTEAFF.

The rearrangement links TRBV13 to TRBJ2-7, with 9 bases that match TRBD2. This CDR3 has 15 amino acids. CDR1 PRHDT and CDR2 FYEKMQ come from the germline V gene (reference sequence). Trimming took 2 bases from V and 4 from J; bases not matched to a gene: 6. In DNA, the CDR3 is TGTGCCAGCAGCTTACGATTAGCGGGGGAATACGAGCAGTACTTC. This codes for CASSLRLAGEYEQYF.

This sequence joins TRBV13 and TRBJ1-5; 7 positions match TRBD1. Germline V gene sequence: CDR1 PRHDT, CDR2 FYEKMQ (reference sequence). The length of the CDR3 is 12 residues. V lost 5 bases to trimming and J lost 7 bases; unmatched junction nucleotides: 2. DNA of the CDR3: TGTGCCAGCAGCCTCAGGGGGCAGCCCCAGCATTTT. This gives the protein CASSLRGQPQHF.

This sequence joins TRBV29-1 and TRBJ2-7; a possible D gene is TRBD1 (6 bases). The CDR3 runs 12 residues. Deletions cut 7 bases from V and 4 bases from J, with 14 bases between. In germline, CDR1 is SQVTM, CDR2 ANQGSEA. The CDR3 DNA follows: TGCAGCGCAGTGCGCCAGGGGTACGAGCAGTACTTC. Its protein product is CSAVRQGYEQYF.

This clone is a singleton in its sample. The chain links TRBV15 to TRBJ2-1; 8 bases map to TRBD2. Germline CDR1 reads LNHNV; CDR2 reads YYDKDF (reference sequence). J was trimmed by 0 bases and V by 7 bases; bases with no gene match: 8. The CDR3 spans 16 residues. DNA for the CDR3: TGTGCCACCACCTGGGGCGGGAGGCTCTCCTACAATGAGCAGTTCTTC. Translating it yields CATTWGGRLSYNEQFF.

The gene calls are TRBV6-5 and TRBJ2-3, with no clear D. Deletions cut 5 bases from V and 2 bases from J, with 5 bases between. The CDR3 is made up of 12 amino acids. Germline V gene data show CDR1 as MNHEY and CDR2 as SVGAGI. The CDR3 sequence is CASSDTTDTQYF. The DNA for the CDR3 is TGTGCCAGCAGTGACACCACAGATACGCAGTATTTT.

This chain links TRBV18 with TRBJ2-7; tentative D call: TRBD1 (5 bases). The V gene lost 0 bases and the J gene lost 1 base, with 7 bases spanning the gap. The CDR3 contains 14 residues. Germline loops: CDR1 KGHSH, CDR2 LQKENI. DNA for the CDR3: TGTGCCAGCTCACCACCCGACAGATCCTACGAGCAGTACTTC. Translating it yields CASSPPDRSYEQYF.

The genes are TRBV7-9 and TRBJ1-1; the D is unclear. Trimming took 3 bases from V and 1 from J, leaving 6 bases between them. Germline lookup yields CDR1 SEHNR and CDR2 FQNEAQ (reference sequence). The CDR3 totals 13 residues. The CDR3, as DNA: TGTGCCAGCAGCTTCGGGGAGAACACTGAAGCTTTCTTT. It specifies CASSFGENTEAFF.

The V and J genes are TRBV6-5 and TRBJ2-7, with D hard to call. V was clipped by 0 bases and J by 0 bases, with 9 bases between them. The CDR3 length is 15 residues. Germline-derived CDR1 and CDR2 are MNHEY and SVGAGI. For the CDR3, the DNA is TGTGCCAGCAGTTACTCACGAAGGAGCTCCTACGAGCAGTACTTC. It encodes CASSYSRRSSYEQYF.

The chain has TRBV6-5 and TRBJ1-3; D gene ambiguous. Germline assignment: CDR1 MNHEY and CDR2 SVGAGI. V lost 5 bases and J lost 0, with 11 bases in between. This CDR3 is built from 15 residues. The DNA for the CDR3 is TGTGCCAGCAGTAGCCCTCCGAGCTCTGGAAACACCATATATTTT. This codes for CASSSPPSSGNTIYF.

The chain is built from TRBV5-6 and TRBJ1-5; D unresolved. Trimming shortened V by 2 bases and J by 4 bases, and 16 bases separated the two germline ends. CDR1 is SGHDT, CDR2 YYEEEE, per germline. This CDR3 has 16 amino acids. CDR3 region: CASSLAAGAWNQPQHF. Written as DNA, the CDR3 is TGTGCCAGCAGCTTAGCGGCAGGAGCTTGGAATCAGCCCCAGCATTTT.

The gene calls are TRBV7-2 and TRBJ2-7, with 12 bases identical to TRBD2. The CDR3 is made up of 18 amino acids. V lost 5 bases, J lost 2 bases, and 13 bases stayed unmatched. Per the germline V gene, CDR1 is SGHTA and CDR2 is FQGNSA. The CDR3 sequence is CASSPRPPLAGGAYEQYF. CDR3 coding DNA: TGTGCCAGCAGCCCCCGCCCCCCACTAGCGGGGGGCGCCTACGAGCAGTACTTC.

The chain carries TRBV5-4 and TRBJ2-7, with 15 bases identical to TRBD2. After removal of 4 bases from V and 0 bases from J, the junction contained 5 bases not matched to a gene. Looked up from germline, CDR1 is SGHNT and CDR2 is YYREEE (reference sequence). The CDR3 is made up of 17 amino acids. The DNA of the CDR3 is TGTGCCAGCAGCGCCCGGACTAGCGGGAGGGCCTCCTACGAGCAGTACTTC. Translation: CASSARTSGRASYEQYF.

CDR3: CASSERQGLYEQYF. DNA for the CDR3: TGTGCCAGCAGTGAGCGACAGGGACTCTACGAGCAGTACTTC. The chain carries TRBV2 and TRBJ2-7; perhaps TRBD1 as D (7 bases). The CDR3 extends over 14 amino acids. CDR1 and CDR2 (germline): SNHLY, FYNNEI. Trimming removed 3 bases at V and 3 bases at J, with 12 bases between.

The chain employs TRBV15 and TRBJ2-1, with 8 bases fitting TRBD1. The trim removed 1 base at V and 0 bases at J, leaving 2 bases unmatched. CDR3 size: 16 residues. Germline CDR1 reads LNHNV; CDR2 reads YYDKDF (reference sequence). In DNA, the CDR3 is TGTGCCACCAGCAGAGGGACAGGGAACTCCTACAATGAGCAGTTCTTC. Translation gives CATSRGTGNSYNEQFF. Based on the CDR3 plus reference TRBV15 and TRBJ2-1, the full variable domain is DAMVIQNPRYQVTQFGKPVTLSCSQTLNHNVMYWYQQKSSQAPKLLFHYYDKDFNNEADTPDNFQSRRPNTSFCFLDIRSPGLGDTAMYLCATSRGTGNSYNEQFFGPGTRLTVL.

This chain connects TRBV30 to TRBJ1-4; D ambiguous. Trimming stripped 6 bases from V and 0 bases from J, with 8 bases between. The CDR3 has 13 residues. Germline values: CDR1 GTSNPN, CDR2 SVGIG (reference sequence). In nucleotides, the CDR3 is TGTGCCTGTGACACTGCAACTAATGAAAAACTGTTTTTT. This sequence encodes CACDTATNEKLFF.

The CDR3 here is CASGLVLGLAGANTGELFF. CDR3 sequence (DNA): TGTGCTAGTGGTTTGGTACTGGGACTAGCGGGGGCCAACACCGGGGAGCTGTTTTTT. The V call is TRBV12-5, the J call TRBJ2-2, with 14 bases matching TRBD2. Germline loops: CDR1 LGHNT, CDR2 FRNRAP. This CDR3 has 19 residues. Losses at the gene ends were 0 bases for V and 2 bases for J; bases not matched to a gene: 5.

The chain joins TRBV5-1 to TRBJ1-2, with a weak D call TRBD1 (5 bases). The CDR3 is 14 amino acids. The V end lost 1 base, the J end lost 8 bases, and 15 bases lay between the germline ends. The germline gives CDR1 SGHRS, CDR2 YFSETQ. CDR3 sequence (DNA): TGCGCCAGCAGCTTGATAGCAGGGTCGTACGGCTACACCTTC. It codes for CASSLIAGSYGYTF.

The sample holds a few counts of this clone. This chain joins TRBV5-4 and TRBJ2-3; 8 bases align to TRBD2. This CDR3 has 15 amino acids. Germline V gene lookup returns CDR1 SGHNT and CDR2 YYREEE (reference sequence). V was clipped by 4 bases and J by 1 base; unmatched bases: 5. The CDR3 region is CASSIDSGGTDTQYF. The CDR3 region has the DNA TGTGCCAGCAGCATAGATAGCGGGGGCACAGATACGCAGTATTTT. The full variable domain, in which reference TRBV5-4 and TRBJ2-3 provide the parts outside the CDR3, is ETGVTQSPTHLIKTRGQQVTLRCSSQSGHNTVSWYQQALGQGPQFIFQYYREEENGRGNFPPRFSGLQFPNYSSELNVNALELDDSALYLCASSIDSGGTDTQYFGPGTRLTVL.

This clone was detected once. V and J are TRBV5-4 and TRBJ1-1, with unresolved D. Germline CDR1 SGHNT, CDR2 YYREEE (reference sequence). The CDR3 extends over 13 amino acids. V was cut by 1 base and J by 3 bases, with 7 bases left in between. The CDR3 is CASSLQEDTEAFF. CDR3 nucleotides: TGTGCCAGCAGCTTGCAGGAGGACACTGAAGCTTTCTTT.

The CDR3 DNA is TGTGCCAGCACCCTAATTGAGAAAGGGGACACAGATACGCAGTATTTT. Translation gives CASTLIEKGDTDTQYF. The rearrangement uses TRBV7-9 and TRBJ2-3; tentative D call: TRBD1 (5 bases). Germline V gives CDR1 SEHNR, CDR2 FQNEAQ (reference sequence). Trimming left V 7 bases short and J 2 bases short, with 19 bases between. CDR3 length equals 16 residues.

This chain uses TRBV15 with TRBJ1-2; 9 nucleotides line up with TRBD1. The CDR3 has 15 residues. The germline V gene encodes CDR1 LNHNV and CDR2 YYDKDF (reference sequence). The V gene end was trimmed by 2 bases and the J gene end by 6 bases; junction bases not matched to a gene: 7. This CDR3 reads CATSRRGQGIDGYTF. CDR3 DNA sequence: TGTGCCACCAGCAGAAGAGGACAGGGGATAGATGGCTACACCTTC.

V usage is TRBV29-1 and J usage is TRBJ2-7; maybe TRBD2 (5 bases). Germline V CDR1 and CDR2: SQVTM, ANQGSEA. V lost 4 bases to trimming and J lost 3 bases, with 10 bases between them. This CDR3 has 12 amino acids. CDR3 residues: CSVGRENYEQYF. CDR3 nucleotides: TGCAGCGTTGGTAGGGAGAACTACGAGCAGTACTTC.

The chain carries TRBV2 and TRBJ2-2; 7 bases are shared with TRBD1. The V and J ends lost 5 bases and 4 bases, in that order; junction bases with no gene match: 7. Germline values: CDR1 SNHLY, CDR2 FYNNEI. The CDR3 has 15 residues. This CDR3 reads CASSSTTGRTGELFF. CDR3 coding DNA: TGTGCCAGCAGTTCCACGACAGGGCGCACCGGGGAGCTGTTTTTT.

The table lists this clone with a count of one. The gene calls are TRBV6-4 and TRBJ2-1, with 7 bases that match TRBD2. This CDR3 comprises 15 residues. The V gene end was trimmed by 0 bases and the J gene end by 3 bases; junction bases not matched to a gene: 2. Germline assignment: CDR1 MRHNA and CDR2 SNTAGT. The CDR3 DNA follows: TGTGCCAGCAGTGACTCAAGCGGGGACTACAATGAGCAGTTCTTC. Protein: CASSDSSGDYNEQFF.

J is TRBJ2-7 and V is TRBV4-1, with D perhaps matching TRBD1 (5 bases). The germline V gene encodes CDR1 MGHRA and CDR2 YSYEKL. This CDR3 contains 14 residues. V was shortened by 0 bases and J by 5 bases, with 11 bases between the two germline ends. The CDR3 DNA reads TGCGCCAGCAGCCAAGACTACAGGTCTGACGAGCAGTACTTC. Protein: CASSQDYRSDEQYF.